What follows are 21 T cell receptor beta chains derived from one specimen sequenced in a study of T cell responses to AZD1222 COVID-19 vaccine. Only in-frame clones appear in the TCRdb table, and some are missing; sequencing was by immunoSEQ multiplex PCR. This sample has 100,000 to 150,000 clones, with around 90% found just once. This specimen consisted of peripheral blood, obtained on day 0 of MenACWY control vaccination. Receptor source: an adult in good health.

This clone came up a few times. CDR3 protein: CASSLSAPTNYGYTF. The CDR3 DNA sequence: TGTGCCAGCAGTTTATCAGCCCCGACTAACTATGGCTACACCTTC. The rearrangement joins TRBV28 to TRBJ1-2; D uncertain. Trimming pared 1 base from V and 0 bases from J, leaving 9 bases between. In germline, CDR1 is MDHEN, CDR2 SYDVKM. This CDR3 is built from 15 residues.

The V gene is TRBV3-1 (or the pseudogene TRBV3-2), the J gene TRBJ2-3; a weak D match, TRBD1 (5 bases). Per germline, CDR1 LGHDT and CDR2 YNNKEL (reference sequence). V dropped 0 bases and J dropped 0 bases, with 16 bases sitting between them. The CDR3 consists of 18 residues. CDR3 region: CASSQDGAPIPSTDTQYF. In nucleotides, the CDR3 is TGTGCCAGCAGCCAAGATGGGGCTCCTATCCCTAGCACAGATACGCAGTATTTT.

The rearrangement uses TRBV18 and TRBJ1-2, with 9 nucleotides matching TRBD1. V shed 2 bases and J 5 bases; nucleotides not matched to a gene: 12. The CDR3 has 17 residues. In germline, CDR1 is KGHSH, CDR2 LQKENI. CDR3 DNA sequence: TGTGCCAGCTCACCATCCGCCTCGGGACAGGGTTGGTATGGCTACACCTTC. It yields the protein CASSPSASGQGWYGYTF.

The CDR3 nucleotides are TGTGCCAGCAGCCCCTCGTTTGGCCAGCGGGAGGGTTGGTACAATGAGCAGTTCTTC. It is translated as CASSPSFGQREGWYNEQFF. The V gene is TRBV9, the J gene TRBJ2-1; 10 nucleotides agree with TRBD2. Per germline, CDR1 SGDLS and CDR2 YYNGEE. V was pared by 4 bases and J by 4 bases, with 17 bases of the junction left unmatched. The CDR3 length is 19 residues. Full variable domain (remainder filled in from reference TRBV9 and TRBJ2-1): DSGVTQTPKHLITATGQRVTLRCSPRSGDLSVYWYQQSLDQGLQFLIQYYNGEERAKGNILERFSAQQFPDLHSELNLSSLELGDSALYFCASSPSFGQREGWYNEQFFGPGTRLTVL.

The CDR3 region is CASSYRTDTEAFF. The CDR3 coding sequence is TGCGCCAGCAGCTACCGGACGGACACTGAAGCTTTCTTT. J is TRBJ1-1 and V is TRBV5-1; unclear D gene. V was pared by 3 bases and J by 3 bases, with 9 bases between. This CDR3 region has 13 residues. Germline V lookup: CDR1 SGHRS, CDR2 YFSETQ. The whole variable domain, remainder taken from reference TRBV5-1 and TRBJ1-1, is KAGVTQTPRYLIKTRGQQVTLSCSPISGHRSVSWYQQTPGQGLQFLFEYFSETQRNKGNFPGRFSGRQFSNSRSEMNVSTLELGDSALYLCASSYRTDTEAFFGQGTRLTVV.

The rearrangement joins TRBV27 to TRBJ2-3, with D possibly TRBD1 on 6 matching bases. The CDR3 sequence is 14 residues long. With 5 bases removed from V and 4 bases from J, the gap between germline ends came to 13 bases. Germline CDR1 reads MNHEY; CDR2 reads SMNVEV (reference sequence). In nucleotides, the CDR3 is TGTGCCAGCAGTAGCAGGGGTGGAGCAGATACGCAGTATTTT. As protein: CASSSRGGADTQYF.

The chain joins TRBV7-9 to TRBJ2-5, with 9 positions matching TRBD1. This CDR3 is built from 14 residues. Germline-derived CDR1 and CDR2 are SEHNR and FQNEAQ (reference sequence). V shed 5 bases, J shed 5 bases, and the junction held 6 bases outside the gene matches. Here the CDR3 DNA reads TGTGCCAGCAGCCCGGACAGGGGATGGGAGACCCAGTACTTC. Translation: CASSPDRGWETQYF.

The genes are TRBV19 and TRBJ1-4; tentatively, D is TRBD1 (5 bases). This CDR3 comprises 15 residues. Germline V gene sequence: CDR1 LNHDA, CDR2 SQIVND (reference sequence). V was pared by 4 bases and J by 0 bases, with 9 bases between. The CDR3 coding sequence is TGTGCCAGTAGTACCGGGGCAGCAACTAATGAAAAACTGTTTTTT. As protein: CASSTGAATNEKLFF. Drawing the rest from reference TRBV19 and TRBJ1-4, the complete variable domain is DGGITQSPKYLFRKEGQNVTLSCEQNLNHDAMYWYRQDPGQGLRLIYYSQIVNDFQKGDIAEGYSVSREKKESFPLTVTSAQKNPTAFYLCASSTGAATNEKLFFGSGTQLSVL.

The J gene is TRBJ1-2, the V gene TRBV6-5; possible D gene TRBD1, 6 bases. The length of the CDR3 is 15 residues. Germline V gives CDR1 MNHEY, CDR2 SVGAGI. Deletions cut 0 bases from V and 5 bases from J, with 13 bases between. CDR3 sequence (DNA): TGTGCCAGCAGTTACTCAGGACAGCCCCGGTATGGCTACACCTTC. It specifies CASSYSGQPRYGYTF.

The rearrangement joins TRBV5-5 to TRBJ2-2; D ambiguous. CDR1 SGHKS and CDR2 YYEKEE come from the germline V gene (reference sequence). This CDR3 contains 14 residues. The V end was cut by 4 bases, the J end by 3 bases, with 10 bases between. DNA of the CDR3: TGTGCCAGCAGCCAGCGTCAGGACACCGGGGAGCTGTTTTTT. This gives the protein CASSQRQDTGELFF.

This clone was detected only a few times. The chain carries TRBV11-2 and TRBJ1-1; D is ambiguous. The V and J ends lost 6 bases and 1 base respectively, with 9 bases between them. Germline CDR1 reads SGHAT; CDR2 reads FQNNGV. CDR3 size: 13 residues. The DNA for the CDR3 is TGTGCCAGCAGAAGGGCAGGGAACACTGAAGCTTTCTTT. It codes for CASRRAGNTEAFF.

The chain links TRBV7-9 to TRBJ2-1; no firm D call. The CDR3 covers 13 residues. Per germline, CDR1 SEHNR and CDR2 FQNEAQ (reference sequence). V was trimmed by 5 bases and J by 9 bases, leaving 14 bases between them. For the CDR3, the DNA is TGTGCCAGCAGCAATCCCTATGGTGGTGAGCAGTTCTTC. Protein sequence: CASSNPYGGEQFF.

This chain connects TRBV27 to TRBJ1-1; tentative D call: TRBD1 (5 bases). Germline V gives CDR1 MNHEY, CDR2 SMNVEV (reference sequence). The CDR3 has 14 residues. The V and J ends lost 7 bases and 8 bases respectively, with 20 bases between them. The CDR3: CASNPGLAYTEAFF. The CDR3 DNA reads TGTGCCAGCAACCCGGGACTGGCATATACCGAAGCTTTCTTT.

J is TRBJ1-1 and V is TRBV19, with unresolved D. CDR1 and CDR2 (germline): LNHDA, SQIVND (reference sequence). Between the trimmed V and J ends, which lost 1 base and 1 base, there was a span of 7 bases. This CDR3 spans 14 amino acids. The CDR3 reads CASSIAFENTEAFF. The CDR3 DNA follows: TGTGCCAGTAGTATAGCGTTCGAGAACACTGAAGCTTTCTTT.

The genes are TRBV11-3 and TRBJ2-3; D ambiguous. The CDR3 covers 15 residues. V lost 1 base, J lost 4 bases, and 12 bases lay in between. Looked up from germline, CDR1 is SGHNT and CDR2 is YENEEA. The CDR3 DNA reads TGTGCCAGCAGCTTAGGGCAAGCCCTTTCAGATACGCAGTATTTT. It specifies CASSLGQALSDTQYF.

This chain links TRBV18 with TRBJ1-5, with TRBD1 as a possible D gene (5 bases). Germline V gene data show CDR1 as KGHSH and CDR2 as LQKENI. The CDR3 sequence is 14 residues long. Trimming pared 6 bases from V and 5 bases from J, leaving 14 bases between. For the CDR3, the DNA is TGTGCCAGCTCGCCCCAGGGTCTCGATCAGCCCCAGCATTTT. As protein: CASSPQGLDQPQHF.

V is TRBV11-2 and J is TRBJ2-1, with 8 nucleotides matching TRBD1. V was clipped by 0 bases and J by 2 bases; unmatched bases: 9. This CDR3 comprises 18 residues. CDR1 SGHAT and CDR2 FQNNGV come from the germline V gene. The CDR3 nucleotides read TGTGCCAGCAGCTTAGACGCTTCGGGACAGGTCCCCTACAATGAGCAGTTCTTC. This gives the protein CASSLDASGQVPYNEQFF.

V usage is TRBV6-5 and J usage is TRBJ2-2; weak D call: TRBD1 (6 bases). There are 12 residues in the CDR3. Germline V gives CDR1 MNHEY, CDR2 SVGAGI. V lost 10 bases to trimming and J lost 6 bases, with 12 bases between them. In DNA form, the CDR3 reads TGTGCCACCCAAAGGGGGTCCGGGGAGCTGTTTTTT. Translation gives CATQRGSGELFF.

This sequence joins TRBV7-3 and TRBJ2-1, with 7 bases lining up with TRBD2. V was clipped by 1 base and J by 7 bases; unmatched bases: 10. The germline gives CDR1 SGHTA, CDR2 FQGTGA. There are 16 residues in the CDR3. CDR3 protein: CASSLMVAGGGNEQFF. CDR3 nucleotide sequence: TGTGCCAGCAGCTTAATGGTAGCGGGCGGTGGTAATGAGCAGTTCTTC.

CDR3 protein: CASSLGAGGEKLFF. The CDR3 nucleotides are TGTGCCAGCAGCTTGGGGGCAGGGGGTGAAAAACTGTTTTTT. The chain recombines TRBV7-9 with TRBJ1-4, with TRBD1 identical over 7 bases. This CDR3 comprises 14 residues. The ends lost 3 bases at V and 7 bases at J; junction bases unmatched: 5. In germline, CDR1 is SEHNR, CDR2 FQNEAQ (reference sequence). Full variable domain (remainder filled in from reference TRBV7-9 and TRBJ1-4): DTGVSQNPRHKITKRGQNVTFRCDPISEHNRLYWYRQTLGQGPEFLTYFQNEAQLEKSRLLSDRFSAERPKGSFSTLEIQRTEQGDSAMYLCASSLGAGGEKLFFGSGTQLSVL.

This chain links TRBV5-4 with TRBJ2-3, with TRBD1 matching 11 bases. Germline-derived CDR1 and CDR2 are SGHNT and YYREEE (reference sequence). The CDR3 is 17 amino acids. With V trimmed by 4 bases and J by 1 base, 8 bases remained unmatched. CDR3 sequence (DNA): TGTGCCAGCAGCCACCATCGGACAGGGGGCGGCACAGATACGCAGTATTTT. Its translation is CASSHHRTGGGTDTQYF.